These T cell receptor beta chains were read from a single sample in a study of identical twins. One entry per CDR3 protein results from TCRdb running MiXCR on the 5' RACE reads. This table has 750,000 to 950,000 distinct CDR3 sequences, more than 9% appearing once. The data were also submitted as part of a second study, on yellow fever vaccine responses in identical twins.

The specimen was PBMCs. Every receptor here comes from a woman aged 18-29 years in good health. Both conserved end residues are part of each CDR3. D genes are given only for firm matches. Expanded clones are given a class, and other clones once, few, many or no size at all.

clone size	V gene	J gene	D gene	CDR3 protein	CDR3 DNA
many	TRBV12-3/TRBV12-4	TRBJ1-1	NA	CASSKDSLNTEAFF	TGTGCCAGCAGTAAGGACAGTTTGAACACTGAAGCTTTCTTT
NA	TRBV13	TRBJ2-3	NA	CASKRLGSAYTDTQYF	TGTGCCAGCAAACGACTCGGTAGCGCCTACACAGATACGCAGTATTTT
few	TRBV23-1	TRBJ2-1	NA	CASSHLAGISYNEQFF	TGCGCCAGCAGTCACCTTGCCGGGATCTCCTACAATGAGCAGTTCTTC
few	TRBV12-3/TRBV12-4	TRBJ2-1	TRBD2	CASSPFSGRARNEQFF	TGTGCCAGCAGTCCATTTAGCGGGAGGGCCAGGAATGAGCAGTTCTTC
few	TRBV12-3/TRBV12-4	TRBJ2-2	TRBD2	CASSFLGLADTGELFF	TGTGCCAGCAGTTTTCTGGGACTAGCCGACACCGGGGAGCTGTTTTTT
NA	TRBV5-1	TRBJ2-3	TRBD2	CASSLSGGGGTDTQYF	TGCGCCAGCAGCTTGAGTGGCGGGGGGGGCACAGATACGCAGTATTTT
few	TRBV29-1	TRBJ1-2	NA	CSVVPRLNYGYTF	TGCAGCGTTGTGCCTCGACTGAACTATGGCTACACCTTC
few	TRBV27	TRBJ1-4	TRBD1	CASKVAGGGKLFF	TGTGCCAGCAAGGTTGCAGGGGGCGGGAAACTGTTTTTT
few	TRBV5-1	TRBJ2-1	TRBD2	CASSFRTSGSYEQFF	TGCGCCAGCAGCTTCAGGACTAGCGGGAGTTATGAGCAGTTCTTC
many	TRBV5-6	TRBJ2-1	TRBD2	CASRIAGDSYNEQFF	TGTGCCAGCAGAATAGCGGGAGACTCCTACAATGAGCAGTTCTTC
many	TRBV10-2	TRBJ1-3	NA	CASSAADTIYF	TGCGCCAGCAGTGCGGCGGACACCATATATTTT
few	TRBV7-8	TRBJ2-1	NA	CASSLGMGARVRDQYNEQFF	TGTGCCAGCAGCTTAGGAATGGGGGCACGGGTTAGGGACCAATACAATGAGCAGTTCTTC
few	TRBV28	TRBJ2-3	NA	CASRETGSDTQYF	TGTGCCAGCAGGGAAACAGGGTCAGATACGCAGTATTTT
many	TRBV12-3/TRBV12-4	TRBJ1-2	NA	CASSSQGIRYTF	TGTGCCAGCAGTTCACAGGGTATTCGCTACACCTTC
few	TRBV6-1	TRBJ2-3	TRBD1	CASRPDRVTGTQYF	TGTGCCAGCAGGCCGGACAGGGTGACGGGCACGCAGTATTTT
few	TRBV29-1	TRBJ1-1	NA	CSVIDPFRTEAFF	TGCAGCGTGATCGACCCTTTTCGGACTGAAGCTTTCTTT
NA	TRBV12-3/TRBV12-4	TRBJ2-6	TRBD1	CASSPGTGSTGANVLTF	TGTGCCAGCAGTCCCGGGACAGGGAGCACTGGGGCCAACGTCCTGACTTTC
NA	TRBV18	TRBJ1-1	NA	CAGSTTGTEAFF	TGTGCCGGTTCTACAACAGGGACTGAAGCTTTCTTT